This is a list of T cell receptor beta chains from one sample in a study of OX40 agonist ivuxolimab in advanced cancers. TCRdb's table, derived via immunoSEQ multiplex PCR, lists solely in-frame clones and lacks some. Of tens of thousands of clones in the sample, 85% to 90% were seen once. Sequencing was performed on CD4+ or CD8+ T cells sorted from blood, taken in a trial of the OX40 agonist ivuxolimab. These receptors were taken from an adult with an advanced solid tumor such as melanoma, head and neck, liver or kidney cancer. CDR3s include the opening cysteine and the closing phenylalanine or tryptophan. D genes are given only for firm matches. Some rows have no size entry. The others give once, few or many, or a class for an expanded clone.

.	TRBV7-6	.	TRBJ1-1	CASSLGSSGVGEAFF	TGTGCCAGCAGCTTAGGTAGTTCAGGGGTGGGTGAAGCTTTCTTT
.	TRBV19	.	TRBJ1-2	CASSIEVRQLYGYTF	TGTGCCAGTAGTATAGAGGTACGGCAACTCTATGGCTACACCTTC
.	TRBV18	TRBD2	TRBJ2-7	CASSPRSGRVEQYF	TGTGCCAGCTCACCACGGTCAGGGAGGGTCGAGCAGTACTTC
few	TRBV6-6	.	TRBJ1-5	CAAEDGVYPQHF	TGTGCCGCCGAGGACGGCGTCTATCCCCAGCATTTT
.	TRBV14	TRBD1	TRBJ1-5	CASSQVKLNRGSVQPQHF	TGTGCCAGCAGCCAAGTGAAATTGAACAGGGGGTCGGTTCAGCCCCAGCATTTT
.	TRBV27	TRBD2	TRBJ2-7	CASSFLGRDEQYF	TGTGCCAGCAGTTTTCTAGGGAGGGACGAGCAGTACTTC
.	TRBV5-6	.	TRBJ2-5	CASSLLQLQETQYF	TGTGCCAGCAGCTTATTGCAGCTTCAGGAGACCCAGTACTTC
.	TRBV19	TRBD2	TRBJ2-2	CASKGLAGVHTGELFF	TGTGCCAGTAAGGGGCTAGCGGGAGTCCACACCGGGGAGCTGTTTTTT
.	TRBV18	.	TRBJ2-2	CASSPFRDTGELFF	TGTGCCAGCTCACCATTTAGGGACACCGGGGAGCTGTTTTTT
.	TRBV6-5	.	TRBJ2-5	CASSSEQETQYF	TGTGCCAGCAGTTCCGAACAAGAGACCCAGTACTTC
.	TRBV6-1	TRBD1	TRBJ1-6	CASRRAGGDSPLHF	TGTGCCAGCAGGAGAGCAGGGGGGGATTCACCCCTCCACTTT
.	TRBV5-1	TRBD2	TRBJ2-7	CASSLISGSYEQYF	TGCGCCAGCAGCCTGATAAGCGGGAGCTACGAGCAGTACTTC
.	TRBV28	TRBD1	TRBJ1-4	CASSLLTGWDEKLFF	TGTGCCAGCAGTTTATTGACAGGGTGGGACGAAAAACTGTTTTTT
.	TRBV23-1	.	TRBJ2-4	CASNPLDIAKNIQYF	TGCGCCAGCAATCCATTAGATATAGCCAAAAACATTCAGTACTTC
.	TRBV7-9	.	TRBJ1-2	CASSLTSRTVEGYGYTF	TGTGCCAGCAGCTTAACTTCAAGGACAGTCGAGGGCTATGGCTACACCTTC
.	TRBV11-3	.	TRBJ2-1	CASSLDGGGNEQFF	TGTGCCAGCAGCTTAGACGGGGGAGGCAATGAGCAGTTCTTC
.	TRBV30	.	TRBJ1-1	CAWSKGRVTEAFF	TGTGCCTGGAGTAAGGGCAGGGTCACTGAAGCTTTCTTT
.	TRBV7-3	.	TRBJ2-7	CASSPQGGAYEQYF	TGTGCCAGCAGCCCCCAGGGCGGTGCCTACGAGCAGTACTTC
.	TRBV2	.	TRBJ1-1	CASSPVGARGAFF	TGTGCCAGCAGTCCCGTGGGCGCGCGTGGAGCTTTCTTT
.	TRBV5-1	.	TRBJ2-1	CASSLGPEEQFF	TGCGCCAGCAGCTTGGGACCCGAAGAGCAGTTCTTC
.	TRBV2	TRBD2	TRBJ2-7	CASSEPTAGLSYEQYF	TGTGCCAGCAGTGAACCTACAGCGGGACTCTCCTACGAGCAGTACTTC
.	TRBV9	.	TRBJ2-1	CASSVMRRGDEQFF	TGTGCCAGCAGCGTAATGAGGAGGGGGGATGAGCAGTTCTTC
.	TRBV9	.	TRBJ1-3	CASSVEGYSGNTIYF	TGTGCCAGCAGCGTAGAGGGCTACTCTGGAAACACCATATATTTT